This TCR beta chain was sequenced for a study of T cells after yellow fever vaccination. The CDR3 has 15 residues. V was shortened by 2 bases and J by 4 bases, with 14 bases between the two germline ends. Germline values: CDR1 DFQATT, CDR2 SNEGSKA (reference sequence). Study-wide findings and caveats: Abundant clonotypes from the bulk population could have been carried over as contaminants into FACS-sorted repertoires. Once the booster was given, most primary-vaccination clones reappeared, at over 95% for CD4 and approximately 88% for CD8.

There are a few counts of this clonotype. What it binds is not known. The TCR cDNA carried a universal primer site and UMIs from 5'RACE template switching. TCRdb processed the 5' RACE reads anew with MiXCR; each CDR3 protein has one entry. This table has 150,000 to 200,000 distinct CDR3 sequences, about 6.2% appearing once. This chain links TRBV20-1 with TRBJ1-4; weak D call: TRBD1 (6 bases). The material was CD4+ T cells sorted from PBMCs, obtained on the day of the first yellow fever vaccination. The receptor was derived from a man aged 18-30 years who received the YFV17D yellow fever vaccine. CDR3 nucleotides: TGCAGTGCTAGATCGGGGGGGGCAAATAATGAAAAACTGTTTTTT. It encodes CSARSGGANNEKLFF.